This T cell receptor beta chain was sequenced during a study of T cells after yellow fever vaccination. A remark on this clonotype: Its antigen remains unidentified.

A process of 5'RACE template switching, which added a universal primer site and UMIs, was used to make TCR cDNA. Using its own MiXCR run on the 5' RACE reads, TCRdb lists one record per CDR3 protein. Here the sample spans 100,000 to 150,000 distinct CDR3 sequences, roughly 15% being singletons. Study-wide results and caveats: Subsequent booster samples again held most clones from primary vaccination (96% CD4, roughly 91% CD8).

The V and J ends lost 0 bases and 6 bases, in that order; junction bases with no gene match: 4. CDR3 length equals 14 residues. Germline CDR1 MGHRA, CDR2 YSYEKL. The sequence was collected from a man aged 18 to 30 who received the YFV17D yellow fever vaccine. V is TRBV4-1 and J is TRBJ2-7; 8 bases map to TRBD2. Sequences were derived from CD8+ T cells sorted from PBMCs, sampled 5 days after the yellow fever booster vaccination. The CDR3 DNA sequence: TGCGCCAGCAGCCAAGATCCTCTAGCGGGCGAGCAGTACTTC. Its translation is CASSQDPLAGEQYF.